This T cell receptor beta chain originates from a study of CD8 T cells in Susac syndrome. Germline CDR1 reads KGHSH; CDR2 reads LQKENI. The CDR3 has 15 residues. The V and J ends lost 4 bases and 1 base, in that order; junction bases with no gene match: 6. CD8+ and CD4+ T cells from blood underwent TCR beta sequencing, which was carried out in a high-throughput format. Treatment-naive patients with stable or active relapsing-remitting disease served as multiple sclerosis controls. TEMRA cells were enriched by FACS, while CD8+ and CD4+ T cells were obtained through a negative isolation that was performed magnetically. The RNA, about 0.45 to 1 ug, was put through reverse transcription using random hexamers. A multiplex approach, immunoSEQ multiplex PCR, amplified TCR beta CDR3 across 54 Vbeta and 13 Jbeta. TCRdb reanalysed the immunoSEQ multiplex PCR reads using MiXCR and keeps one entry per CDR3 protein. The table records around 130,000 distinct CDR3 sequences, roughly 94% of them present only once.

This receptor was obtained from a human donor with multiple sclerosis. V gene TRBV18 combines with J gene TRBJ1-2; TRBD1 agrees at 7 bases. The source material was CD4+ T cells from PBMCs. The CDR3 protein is CASSLTDRFNYGYTF. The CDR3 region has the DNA TGTGCCAGCTCACTGACGGACAGGTTTAACTATGGCTACACCTTC.